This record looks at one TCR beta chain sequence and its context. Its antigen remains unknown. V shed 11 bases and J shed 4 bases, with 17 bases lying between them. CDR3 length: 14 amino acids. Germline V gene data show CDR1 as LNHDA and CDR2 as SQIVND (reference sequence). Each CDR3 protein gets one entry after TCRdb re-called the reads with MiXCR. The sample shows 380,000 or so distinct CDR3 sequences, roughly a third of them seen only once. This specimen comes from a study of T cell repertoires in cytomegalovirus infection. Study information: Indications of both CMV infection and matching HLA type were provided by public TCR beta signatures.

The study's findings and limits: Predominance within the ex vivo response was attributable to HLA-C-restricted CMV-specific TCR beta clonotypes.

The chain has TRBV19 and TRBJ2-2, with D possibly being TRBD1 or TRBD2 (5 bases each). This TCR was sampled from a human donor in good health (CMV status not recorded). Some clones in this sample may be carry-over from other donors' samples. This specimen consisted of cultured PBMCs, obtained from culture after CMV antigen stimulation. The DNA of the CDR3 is TGTGCCGCCAACCCCGGGACGGGCACCGGGGAGCTGTTTTTT. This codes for CAANPGTGTGELFF.